Below are 8 T cell receptor beta chains sequenced from a single sample in a study of blood T cell repertoires in COVID-19. Measured with immunoSEQ multiplex PCR; TCRdb has only the in-frame clones, and not every one. The repertoire holds 350,000 to 400,000 clones, with approximately 90% as singletons. The specimen sequenced was PBMCs or T cells enriched from blood (not recorded which). All receptors come from a woman in her forties who had been exposed to COVID-19.

The chain couples TRBV13 to TRBJ1-2, with TRBD1 identical over 8 bases. This CDR3 contains 15 residues. V was pared by 5 bases and J by 3 bases, with 8 bases of the junction left unmatched. Germline V CDR1 and CDR2: PRHDT, FYEKMQ (reference sequence). CDR3 nucleotide sequence: TGTGCCAGCAGCAGGACGCAGGGGGCCGACTATGGCTACACCTTC. Protein sequence: CASSRTQGADYGYTF.

The V call is TRBV7-9, the J call TRBJ2-7; TRBD2 aligns across 7 bases. Germline V lookup: CDR1 SEHNR, CDR2 FQNEAQ (reference sequence). The CDR3 spans 15 residues. The trim removed 7 bases at V and 0 bases at J, leaving 9 bases unmatched. The CDR3 DNA follows: TGTGCCAGCACCCGCGTAGCGGGTGTCTCCTACGAGCAGTACTTC. This translates into CASTRVAGVSYEQYF.

This chain connects TRBV3-1 (or the pseudogene TRBV3-2) to TRBJ2-5; D gene ambiguous. The length of the CDR3 is 16 residues. Trimming took 0 bases from V and 1 from J, leaving 12 bases between them. The germline gives CDR1 LGHDT, CDR2 YNNKEL (reference sequence). The CDR3 loop reads CASSQDPGRVQETQYF. The CDR3 nucleotides read TGTGCCAGCAGCCAAGATCCTGGCCGGGTCCAAGAGACCCAGTACTTC.

The rearrangement uses TRBV19 and TRBJ2-1; a weak D match, TRBD2 (6 bases). From germline, CDR1 is LNHDA and CDR2 SQIVND (reference sequence). The CDR3 sequence is 12 residues long. The germline V and J ends were trimmed by 3 bases and 8 bases, with 8 bases remaining between them. Written as DNA, the CDR3 is TGTGCCAGTAGTATCTGGGGGGATGAGCAGTTCTTC. Encoded protein: CASSIWGDEQFF.

The V call is TRBV7-9, the J call TRBJ2-3; 10 bases match TRBD2. Germline V gene sequence: CDR1 SEHNR, CDR2 FQNEAQ (reference sequence). V lost 0 bases, J lost 3 bases, and 9 bases stayed unmatched. The CDR3 length is 18 residues. The CDR3 here is CASSLASASGSLTDTQYF. In nucleotides, the CDR3 is TGTGCCAGCAGCTTAGCGTCGGCTAGCGGGAGCTTAACAGATACGCAGTATTTT.

J is TRBJ2-7 and V is TRBV29-1; TRBD1 matches at 9 bases. The CDR3 length is 16 residues. Germline V lookup: CDR1 SQVTM, CDR2 ANQGSEA. After removal of 1 base from V and 1 base from J, the junction contained 8 bases not matched to a gene. The CDR3 DNA sequence: TGCAGCGTTGAAGCCCCGCGGACAGGGGATTCCTACGAGCAGTACTTC. This gives the protein CSVEAPRTGDSYEQYF.

V usage is TRBV7-2 and J usage is TRBJ2-5; 9 bases agree with TRBD2. The V segment lost 5 bases and the J segment 4 bases; nucleotides outside the gene matches: 14. Per the germline V gene, CDR1 is SGHTA and CDR2 is FQGNSA. There are 17 residues in the CDR3. The CDR3 is CASSQNSGTSRPETQYF. The DNA of the CDR3 is TGTGCCAGCAGCCAAAACTCCGGGACTAGCAGGCCAGAGACCCAGTACTTC.

The J gene is TRBJ1-3, the V gene TRBV7-8; 9 bases agree with TRBD1. The CDR3 covers 22 residues. Germline loops: CDR1 SGHVS, CDR2 FQNEAQ. The junction had 21 bases not matched to a gene; V was cut back by 1 base and J by 2 bases. The CDR3 loop is CASSLGGSLRTGARWTGNTIYF. DNA of the CDR3: TGTGCCAGCAGCTTAGGGGGGAGTTTAAGGACAGGGGCCCGGTGGACTGGAAACACCATATATTTT. The variable domain in full, with the rest retrieved from reference TRBV7-8 and TRBJ1-3, is GAGVSQSPRYKVAKRGQDVALRCDPISGHVSLFWYQQALGQGPEFLTYFQNEAQLDKSGLPSDRFFAERPEGSVSTLKIQRTQQEDSAVYLCASSLGGSLRTGARWTGNTIYFGEGSWLTVV.